The rows below give T cell receptor beta chains drawn from one sample of a study of T cells in Graves' hyperthyroidism and ophthalmopathy. TCRdb processed the multiplex PCR reads anew with MiXCR; each CDR3 protein has one entry. This repertoire shows approximately 400,000 distinct CDR3 sequences, roughly 13% found once; its top ten account for more than 20%. Sequenced: blood. Source of these receptors: a man aged 25 to 40 with Graves' hyperthyroidism that later progressed to Graves' ophthalmopathy. Each CDR3 is given with its conserved first and last residue. Fields, in order: D gene, V gene, J gene, CDR3 protein. D genes are given only for firm matches.

d_call: NA; v_call: TRBV30; j_call: TRBJ1-6; cdr3_aa: CASTGKRGSPLHF
d_call: NA; v_call: TRBV20-1; j_call: TRBJ1-1; cdr3_aa: CSGWTVNTEAFF
d_call: TRBD2; v_call: TRBV27; j_call: TRBJ2-1; cdr3_aa: CASARAGVHNEQFF
d_call: NA; v_call: TRBV4-1; j_call: TRBJ2-7; cdr3_aa: CASSQGADYEQYF
d_call: TRBD2; v_call: TRBV4-1; j_call: TRBJ2-1; cdr3_aa: CASSQKGGSGGVYNEQFF
d_call: TRBD1; v_call: TRBV13; j_call: TRBJ2-4; cdr3_aa: CASRRKQGALAKNIQYF
d_call: TRBD1; v_call: TRBV20-1; j_call: TRBJ1-6; cdr3_aa: CSARGGDSSYNSPLHF
d_call: TRBD1; v_call: TRBV3-1; j_call: TRBJ2-5; cdr3_aa: CASSQKTGGLETQYF
d_call: TRBD2; v_call: TRBV7-9; j_call: TRBJ2-3; cdr3_aa: CASSSGLAGPSTDTQYF
d_call: TRBD2; v_call: TRBV7-2; j_call: TRBJ2-3; cdr3_aa: CASRSSGGAEDTQYF
d_call: NA; v_call: TRBV4-1; j_call: TRBJ2-5; cdr3_aa: CASSQRGADQETQYF
d_call: NA; v_call: TRBV28; j_call: TRBJ2-2; cdr3_aa: CANPRTAPGGELFF
d_call: NA; v_call: TRBV12-3/TRBV12-4; j_call: TRBJ2-3; cdr3_aa: CASSFGGSTDTQYF
d_call: NA; v_call: TRBV10-2; j_call: TRBJ1-1; cdr3_aa: CASSESTGVGAFF
d_call: TRBD2; v_call: TRBV20-1; j_call: TRBJ2-3; cdr3_aa: CSASGRGGVMQYF
d_call: NA; v_call: TRBV20-1; j_call: TRBJ1-1; cdr3_aa: CSACQVNTEAFF
d_call: NA; v_call: TRBV5-6; j_call: TRBJ2-5; cdr3_aa: CASSLTDSETQYF
d_call: TRBD1; v_call: TRBV28; j_call: TRBJ1-6; cdr3_aa: CASSWDRVRDSPLHF
d_call: NA; v_call: TRBV3-1; j_call: TRBJ1-1; cdr3_aa: CASSQAGTSKAFF
d_call: NA; v_call: TRBV5-1; j_call: TRBJ1-1; cdr3_aa: CASSLGEGQFVEAFF
d_call: NA; v_call: TRBV5-1; j_call: TRBJ2-6; cdr3_aa: CASSLSGYHSLSGANVLTF
d_call: NA; v_call: TRBV30; j_call: TRBJ2-1; cdr3_aa: CAQDREGTNEQFF
d_call: NA; v_call: TRBV30; j_call: TRBJ1-5; cdr3_aa: CAWSNGGNQPQHF
d_call: NA; v_call: TRBV7-9; j_call: TRBJ2-7; cdr3_aa: CASSSPSVTAYEQYF
d_call: NA; v_call: TRBV12-3/TRBV12-4; j_call: TRBJ1-2; cdr3_aa: CASSLAANSNYGYTF
d_call: NA; v_call: TRBV19; j_call: TRBJ2-7; cdr3_aa: CASSIEMDSPYEQYF